This entry features one T cell receptor (beta chain) sequence. Its antigen is still unknown. The data were obtained in a study of T-cell reconstitution after alpha-beta-depleted transplantation in children. Overall study results and limits: Newly generated T cells supplied most T-cell counts and diversity one year post-transplant. It was surviving recipient T cells and thymic progenitors that gave some patients high TCRbeta diversity at day 60. The origin of alpha-beta T cells about two months after transplant was reportedly several hundred expanded graft clones.

Unique molecular identifiers featured in how the TCRbeta library was prepared. A single record per CDR3 protein comes from TCRdb applying MiXCR to the PCR reads. The data contain 450,000 to 700,000 distinct CDR3 sequences, roughly a quarter of them singletons. Germline lookup yields CDR1 DFQATT and CDR2 SNEGSKA (reference sequence). After removal of 5 bases from V and 3 bases from J, the junction contained 13 bases not matched to a gene. CDR3 size: 15 residues. The V gene is TRBV20-1, the J gene TRBJ2-7; 7 positions match TRBD1. The source was PBMCs, collected before TCRalphabeta/CD19-depleted stem cell transplant. The origin of this receptor is a boy under three years old with Wiskott-Aldrich syndrome, due to receive a stem cell transplant. CDR3 amino acids: CSADQTGTVFYEQYF. The CDR3 DNA follows: TGCAGTGCTGACCAGACGGGGACAGTCTTCTACGAGCAGTACTTC.